The present T cell receptor (beta chain) was sequenced within a study of T-cell memory formation after mild COVID-19. This clonotype was recorded a few times. Its antigen is not known. Regarding the study as a whole: The study found contracting CD4+ clones mainly in CM and EM and contracting CD8+ clones in EMRA.

TCRdb re-analysed the 5' RACE reads in MiXCR, keeping a single row per CDR3 protein. In the table there are 550,000 to 700,000 distinct CDR3 sequences, around 16% of which are singletons. Trimming pared 6 bases from V and 0 bases from J, leaving 13 bases between. This CDR3 has 15 amino acids. The germline CDR1 and CDR2 sequences are MNHNS and SASEGT. The chain uses TRBV6-1 and TRBJ2-3; a weak D match, TRBD1 (6 bases). This clonotype originated in an adult woman who had mild COVID-19 (a few samples of this study predate the infection). Cell type and time point are not known. Sequencing used PBMCs or a T cell subset sorted from them (not recorded which). CDR3: CASRERTASTDTQYF. The CDR3, as DNA: TGTGCCAGCAGAGAACGGACAGCTAGCACAGATACGCAGTATTTT.